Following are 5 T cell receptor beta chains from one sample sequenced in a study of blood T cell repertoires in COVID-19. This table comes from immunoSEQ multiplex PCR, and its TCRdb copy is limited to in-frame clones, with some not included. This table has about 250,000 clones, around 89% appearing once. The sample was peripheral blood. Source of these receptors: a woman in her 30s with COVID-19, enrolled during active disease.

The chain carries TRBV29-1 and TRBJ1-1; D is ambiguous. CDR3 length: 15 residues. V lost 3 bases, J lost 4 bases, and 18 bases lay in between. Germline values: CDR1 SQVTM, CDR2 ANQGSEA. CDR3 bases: TGCAGCGTTGATTCTGGAGAGGGAGGCACCACTGAAGCTTTCTTT. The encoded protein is CSVDSGEGGTTEAFF. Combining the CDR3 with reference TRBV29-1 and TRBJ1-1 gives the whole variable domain SAVISQKPSRDICQRGTSLTIQCQVDSQVTMMFWYRQQPGQSLTLIATANQGSEATYESGFVIDKFPISRPNLTFSTLTVSNMSPEDSSIYLCSVDSGEGGTTEAFFGQGTRLTVV.

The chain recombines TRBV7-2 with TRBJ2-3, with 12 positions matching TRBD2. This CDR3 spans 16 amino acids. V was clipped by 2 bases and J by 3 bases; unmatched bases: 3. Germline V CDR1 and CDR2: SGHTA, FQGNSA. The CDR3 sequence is CASSLTSGRSTDTQYF. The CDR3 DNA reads TGTGCCAGCAGCTTAACTAGCGGGAGGAGTACAGATACGCAGTATTTT.

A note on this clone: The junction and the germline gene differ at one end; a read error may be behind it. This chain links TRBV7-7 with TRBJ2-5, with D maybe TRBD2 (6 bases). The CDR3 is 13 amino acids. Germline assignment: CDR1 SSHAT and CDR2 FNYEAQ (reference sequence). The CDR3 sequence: CASSLSGEETQYF. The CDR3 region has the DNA TGTGCTAGCAGCTTATCGGGGGAAGAGACCCAGTACTTC.

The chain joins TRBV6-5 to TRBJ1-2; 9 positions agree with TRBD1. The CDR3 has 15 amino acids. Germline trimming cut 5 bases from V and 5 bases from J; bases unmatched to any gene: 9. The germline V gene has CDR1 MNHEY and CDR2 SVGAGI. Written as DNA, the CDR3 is TGTGCCAGCAGTCGTCAGACCGGGACAGGGTATGGCTACACCTTC. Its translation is CASSRQTGTGYGYTF.

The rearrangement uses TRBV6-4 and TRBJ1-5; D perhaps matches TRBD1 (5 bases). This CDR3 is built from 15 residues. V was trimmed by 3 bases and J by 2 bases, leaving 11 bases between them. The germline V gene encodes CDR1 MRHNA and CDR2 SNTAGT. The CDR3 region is CASSEAAGGNQPQHF. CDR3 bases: TGTGCCAGCAGTGAGGCAGCGGGGGGCAATCAGCCCCAGCATTTT.